These 8 T cell receptor beta chains share one sample of origin, sequenced in a study of spatial heterogeneity in lung cancer. Specified time point: sample taken at primary tumor resection. Their antigens remain unidentified. Points from the study as a whole: Within tumors, counts of expanded alpha and beta TCRs tracked tumor mutation counts.

TCRdb reprocessed the 5' RACE reads via MiXCR and lists one record per CDR3 protein. The table has about 3,000 distinct CDR3 sequences, 17% seen once; the top ten hold around 15%. The material sequenced was lung tumor tissue, taken at surgery. The receptor set was obtained from a male donor with early-stage non-small cell lung cancer.

This clonotype is large in the sample. The chain links TRBV20-1 to TRBJ2-1; the D gene is possibly TRBD2 (6 bases). The CDR3 totals 14 residues. V was shortened by 5 bases and J by 7 bases, with 18 bases between the two germline ends. CDR1 DFQATT and CDR2 SNEGSKA come from the germline V gene (reference sequence). CDR3 sequence (DNA): TGCAGTGCTCCGGGGACTGCGTTTGAGAATGAGCAGTTCTTC. It translates to CSAPGTAFENEQFF.

By share of the sample, this clonotype is medium-sized. This chain uses TRBV4-3 with TRBJ1-5; D possibly corresponds to TRBD1 (5 bases). The germline CDR1 and CDR2 sequences are LGHNA and YSLEER. The length of the CDR3 is 15 residues. V was cut by 4 bases and J by 0 bases, with 10 bases left in between. The DNA of the CDR3 is TGCGCCAGCAGCCCAGGAAGGGGTAGCAATCAGCCCCAGCATTTT. Its translation: CASSPGRGSNQPQHF.

By sample share, this clonotype is medium-sized. The chain uses TRBV20-1 and TRBJ2-1; D is possibly TRBD2 (5 bases). The germline V gene encodes CDR1 DFQATT and CDR2 SNEGSKA (reference sequence). The CDR3 spans 14 residues. Between the trimmed V and J ends, which lost 7 bases and 7 bases, there was a span of 20 bases. In nucleotides, the CDR3 is TGCAGTGTTCCCCCCGGGCTAGCCGGGAATGAGCAGTTCTTC. Residues: CSVPPGLAGNEQFF.

Only a few counts were recorded for this clonotype. The V gene is TRBV28, the J gene TRBJ2-7; D is uncertain. The V end was cut by 9 bases, the J end by 5 bases, with 5 bases between. This CDR3 region has 9 residues. Germline lookup yields CDR1 MDHEN and CDR2 SYDVKM. The CDR3 protein is CARGNEQYF. The CDR3 nucleotides read TGTGCCAGGGGCAACGAGCAGTACTTC. Full variable domain (missing parts from reference TRBV28 and TRBJ2-7): DVKVTQSSRYLVKRTGEKVFLECVQDMDHENMFWYRQDPGLGLRLIYFSYDVKMKEKGDIPEGYSVSREKKERFSLILESASTNQTSMYLCARGNEQYFGPGTRLTVT.

This clonotype is labeled as medium-sized. In DNA form, the CDR3 reads TGCGCCAGCAGCCAAGTATTAACAGGGGGATCGGATGAGCAGTTCTTC. Protein: CASSQVLTGGSDEQFF. The chain joins TRBV4-3 to TRBJ2-1; the match to TRBD1 covers 8 bases. V trimming: 1 base; J trimming: 8 bases; junction bases outside the gene matches: 10. The CDR3 totals 16 residues. The germline CDR1 and CDR2 sequences are LGHNA and YSLEER.

This clonotype was counted a few times. The rearrangement links TRBV6-5 to TRBJ2-7; TRBD1 matches at 9 bases. With 4 bases clipped from V and 5 bases from J, the junction kept 6 bases outside the gene matches. The germline gives CDR1 MNHEY, CDR2 SVGAGI. This CDR3 is 14 amino acids long. CDR3 amino acids: CASSSGTGWHEQYF. Here the CDR3 DNA reads TGTGCCAGCAGTTCCGGGACAGGGTGGCACGAGCAGTACTTC.

V usage is TRBV6-6 and J usage is TRBJ2-3; no clear D gene. Germline loops: CDR1 MNHNY, CDR2 SVGAGI (reference sequence). The CDR3 has 13 amino acids. V lost 1 base and J 1 base, leaving 3 bases between the germline ends. This CDR3 is CASSYYRTDTQYF. The CDR3 bases are TGTGCCAGCAGTTACTACCGCACAGATACGCAGTATTTT.

This clonotype was observed a few times. CDR3 residues: CASGRGNQPQHF. CDR3 DNA sequence: TGTGCCAGCGGCAGGGGAAATCAGCCCCAGCATTTT. The J gene is TRBJ1-5, the V gene TRBV28, with D possibly matching TRBD1 (6 bases). Trimming stripped 8 bases from V and 4 bases from J, with 9 bases between. CDR1 is MDHEN and CDR2 is SYDVKM in the germline V gene. The CDR3 length is 12 residues. The variable domain in full, with the rest retrieved from reference TRBV28 and TRBJ1-5, is DVKVTQSSRYLVKRTGEKVFLECVQDMDHENMFWYRQDPGLGLRLIYFSYDVKMKEKGDIPEGYSVSREKKERFSLILESASTNQTSMYLCASGRGNQPQHFGDGTRLSIL.